This T cell receptor (beta chain) came from a study of vaccination effects on CD4 cells after COVID-19. In this sample, this clone turned up a few times. Its matching antigen is unknown. Expansion of antigen-specific CD4+ T cells with viral peptide pools was carried out by the ViraFEST assay before sequencing. Culture proceeded for roughly ten days, and CD4+ T cells were then isolated. Previously uninfected by SARS-CoV-2, the vaccine recipients also showed negative nucleocapsid antibodies. This CDR3 spans 14 amino acids. Germline-derived CDR1 and CDR2 are LNHDA and SQIVND (reference sequence). V gave up 5 bases and J gave up 5 bases; unmatched junction bases: 8. The method was immunoSEQ multiplex PCR; TCRdb's version includes in-frame clones alone and lacks a portion of them. The sample shows roughly 67,000 clones, around 81% of them seen only once.

Sequences were derived from CD4+ T cells from PBMCs cultured with SARS-CoV-2 spike peptides, sampled before COVID-19 vaccination. The chain recombines TRBV19 with TRBJ1-2; 7 bases are a match to TRBD1. This TCR was recovered from a human donor who received a COVID-19 vaccine. The CDR3 is CASSVRDRRYGYTF. The CDR3, as DNA: TGTGCCAGTAGTGTCCGGGACAGACGGTATGGCTACACCTTC.